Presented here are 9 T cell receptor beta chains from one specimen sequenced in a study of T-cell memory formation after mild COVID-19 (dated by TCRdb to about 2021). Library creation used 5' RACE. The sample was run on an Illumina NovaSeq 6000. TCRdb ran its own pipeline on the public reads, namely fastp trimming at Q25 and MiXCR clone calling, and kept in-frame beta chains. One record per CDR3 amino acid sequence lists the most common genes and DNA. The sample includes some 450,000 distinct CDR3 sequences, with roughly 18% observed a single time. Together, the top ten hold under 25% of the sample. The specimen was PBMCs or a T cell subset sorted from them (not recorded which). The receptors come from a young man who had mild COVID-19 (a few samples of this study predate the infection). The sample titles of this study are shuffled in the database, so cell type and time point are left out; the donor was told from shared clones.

The CDR3 sequence is CASSLRGGVETQYF. In DNA form, the CDR3 reads TGTGCCAGCAGCCTCCGAGGAGGGGTGGAGACCCAGTACTTC. The chain couples TRBV7-3 to TRBJ2-5, with a weak D call TRBD2 (6 bases). With 5 bases removed from V and 5 bases from J, the gap between germline ends came to 15 bases. CDR1 and CDR2 (germline): SGHTA, FQGTGA. The CDR3 has 14 residues.

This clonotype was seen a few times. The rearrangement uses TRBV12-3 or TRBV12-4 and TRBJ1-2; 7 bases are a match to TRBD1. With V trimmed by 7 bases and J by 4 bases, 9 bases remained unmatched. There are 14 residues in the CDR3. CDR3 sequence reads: CASNPTGLGYGYTF. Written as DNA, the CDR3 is TGTGCCAGCAATCCGACAGGGTTGGGCTATGGCTACACCTTC.

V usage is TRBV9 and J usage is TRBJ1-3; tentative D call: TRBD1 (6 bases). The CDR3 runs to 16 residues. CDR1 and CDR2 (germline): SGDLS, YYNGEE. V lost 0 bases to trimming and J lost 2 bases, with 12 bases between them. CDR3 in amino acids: CASSVEPKGAGNTIYF. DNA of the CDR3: TGTGCCAGCAGCGTAGAACCTAAGGGGGCTGGAAACACCATATATTTT.

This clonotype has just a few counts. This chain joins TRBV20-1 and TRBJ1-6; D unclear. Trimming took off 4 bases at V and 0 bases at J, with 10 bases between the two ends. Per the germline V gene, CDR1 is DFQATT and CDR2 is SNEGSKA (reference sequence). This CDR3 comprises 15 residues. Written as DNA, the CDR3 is TGCAGTGCTACTCAGAGTAACTCCTATAATTCACCCCTCCACTTT. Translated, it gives CSATQSNSYNSPLHF.

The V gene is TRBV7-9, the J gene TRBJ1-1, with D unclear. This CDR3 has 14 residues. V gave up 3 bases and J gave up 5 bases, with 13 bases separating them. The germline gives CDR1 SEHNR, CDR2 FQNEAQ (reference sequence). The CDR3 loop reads CASSFKDQWTEAFF. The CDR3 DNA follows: TGTGCCAGCAGCTTCAAGGACCAGTGGACTGAAGCTTTCTTT.

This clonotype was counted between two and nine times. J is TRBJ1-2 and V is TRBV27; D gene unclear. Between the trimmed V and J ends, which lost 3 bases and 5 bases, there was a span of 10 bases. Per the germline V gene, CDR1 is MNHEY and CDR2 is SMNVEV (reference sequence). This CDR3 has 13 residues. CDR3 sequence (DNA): TGTGCCAGCAGTTTCCGCGTAGGGTATGGCTACACCTTC. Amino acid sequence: CASSFRVGYGYTF.

The CDR3 nucleotides are TGTGCCAGCAGCTTAGGTGGGGCGCGCGGCCATGAGCAGTTCTTC. Protein product: CASSLGGARGHEQFF. This chain uses TRBV7-9 with TRBJ2-1; TRBD1 might be the D (5 bases). The germline V and J ends were trimmed by 1 base and 8 bases, with 15 bases remaining between them. Per germline, CDR1 SEHNR and CDR2 FQNEAQ (reference sequence). The CDR3 consists of 15 residues.

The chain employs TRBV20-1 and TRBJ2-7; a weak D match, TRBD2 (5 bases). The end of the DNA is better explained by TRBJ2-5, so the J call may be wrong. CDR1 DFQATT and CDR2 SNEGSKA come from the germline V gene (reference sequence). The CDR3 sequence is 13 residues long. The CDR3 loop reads CSADRGSQETQYF. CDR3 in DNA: TGCAGTGCGGACCGGGGATCCCAGGAGACCCAGTACTTC.

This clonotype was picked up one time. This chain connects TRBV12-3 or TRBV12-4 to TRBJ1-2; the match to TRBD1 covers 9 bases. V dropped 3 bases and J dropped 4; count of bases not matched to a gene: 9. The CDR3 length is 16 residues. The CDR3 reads CASSFRTGTGTYGYTF. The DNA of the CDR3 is TGTGCCAGCAGTTTCCGTACCGGGACAGGGACCTATGGCTACACCTTC.